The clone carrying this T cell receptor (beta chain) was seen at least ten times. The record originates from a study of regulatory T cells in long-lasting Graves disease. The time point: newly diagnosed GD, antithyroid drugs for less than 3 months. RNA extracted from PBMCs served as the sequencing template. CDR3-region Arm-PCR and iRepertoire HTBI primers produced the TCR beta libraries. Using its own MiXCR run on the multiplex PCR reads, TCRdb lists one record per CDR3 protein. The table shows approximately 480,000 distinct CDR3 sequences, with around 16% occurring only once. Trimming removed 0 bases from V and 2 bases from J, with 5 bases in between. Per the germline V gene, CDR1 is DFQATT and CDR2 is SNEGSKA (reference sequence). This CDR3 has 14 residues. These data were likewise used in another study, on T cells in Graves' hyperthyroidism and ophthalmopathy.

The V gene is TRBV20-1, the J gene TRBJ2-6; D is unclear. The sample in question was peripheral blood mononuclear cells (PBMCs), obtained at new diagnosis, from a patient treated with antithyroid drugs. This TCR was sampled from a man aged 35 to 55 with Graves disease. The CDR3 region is CSAREGTGANVLTF. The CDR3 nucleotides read TGCAGTGCTAGAGAGGGGACTGGGGCCAACGTCCTGACTTTC.